A selection of T cell receptor beta chains follows, all from one sample in a study of T cell changes during pregnancy in multiple sclerosis. Sequencing used immunoSEQ multiplex PCR; TCRdb keeps in-frame clones, though not all of them. The sample has some 41,000 clones, approximately 91% seen once; the top ten hold less than 1.5%. Sequencing was carried out using PBMCs (not recorded whether the cells were cultured). All receptors derive from a female donor with multiple sclerosis, enrolled in a pregnancy study. Each CDR3 is given with its conserved first and last residue. Each record gives: clone size, V gene, D gene, J gene, CDR3 protein, CDR3 DNA. D genes are given only for firm matches. The listing skips clone size in some rows; elsewhere it reads once, few, many or a size class.

NA	TRBV4-3	NA	TRBJ2-5	CASSRDDTGKETQYF	TGCGCCAGCAGCCGGGATGATACAGGGAAAGAGACCCAGTACTTC
NA	TRBV28	TRBD1	TRBJ1-5	CASSGGQGRNQPQHF	TGTGCCAGCAGTGGAGGACAGGGGCGCAATCAGCCCCAGCATTTT
NA	TRBV6-6	NA	TRBJ2-7	CASSYPAYEQYF	TGTGCCAGCAGTTACCCAGCCTACGAGCAGTACTTC
NA	TRBV28	TRBD1	TRBJ2-7	CASSAPGQGGSYEQYF	TGTGCCAGCAGTGCTCCGGGACAGGGGGGTTCCTACGAGCAGTACTTC
NA	TRBV27	NA	TRBJ1-5	CASSPPEGGRNNQPQHF	TGTGCCAGCAGTCCCCCCGAGGGGGGACGGAACAATCAGCCCCAGCATTTT
NA	TRBV27	NA	TRBJ2-1	CASSSSRLGYNNEQFF	TGTGCCAGCAGTTCTTCAAGACTGGGTTATAACAATGAGCAGTTCTTC
NA	TRBV19	TRBD2	TRBJ2-2	CASSIGLAPTGELFF	TGTGCCAGTAGTATCGGACTAGCGCCCACCGGGGAGCTGTTTTTT
NA	TRBV5-5	NA	TRBJ2-7	CASSLDPSYEQYF	TGTGCCAGCAGCTTGGACCCCTCCTACGAGCAGTACTTC
NA	TRBV11-3	NA	TRBJ2-2	CASSSGVVGGELFF	TGTGCCAGCAGCTCCGGTGTGGTTGGCGGGGAGCTGTTTTTT
once	TRBV6-5	NA	TRBJ2-7	CASLWGPYEQYF	TGTGCCAGCCTATGGGGTCCGTACGAGCAGTACTTC
NA	TRBV25-1	NA	TRBJ2-7	CASRQHYEQYF	TGTGCCAGCAGGCAACACTACGAGCAGTACTTC
NA	TRBV28	NA	TRBJ1-1	CASIRWQGSLAFF	TGTGCCAGCATACGGTGGCAGGGATCTTTGGCTTTCTTT
NA	TRBV11-1	TRBD1	TRBJ2-1	CASSFQGTGGYTEQFF	TGTGCCAGCAGCTTCCAGGGGACAGGGGGGTATACTGAGCAGTTCTTC
once	TRBV4-1	TRBD2	TRBJ2-7	CASSQDGLPGGQQYF	TGCGCCAGCAGCCAAGATGGACTACCGGGGGGGCAGCAGTACTTC
NA	TRBV6-5	TRBD1	TRBJ1-4	CASSYSGQGNEKLFF	TGTGCCAGCAGTTACTCGGGACAGGGCAATGAAAAACTGTTTTTT
NA	TRBV19	NA	TRBJ2-6	CASTNPGANVLTF	TGTGCCAGTACTAACCCTGGGGCCAACGTCCTGACTTTC
NA	TRBV30	TRBD2	TRBJ2-1	CAWSPAGGSYNEQFF	TGTGCCTGGAGCCCCGCGGGGGGTTCCTACAATGAGCAGTTCTTC
few	TRBV5-1	NA	TRBJ1-2	CASSLGQGSGYTF	TGCGCCAGCAGCTTGGGGCAGGGAAGTGGCTACACCTTC
NA	TRBV5-1	TRBD2	TRBJ2-3	CASTRSLAGQGFYTDTQYF	TGCGCCAGCACCCGTTCTCTAGCGGGTCAAGGCTTCTACACAGATACGCAGTATTTT
NA	TRBV30	TRBD1	TRBJ2-2	CARDRGQDTGELFF	TGTGCCCGAGACAGGGGGCAGGACACCGGGGAGCTGTTTTTT
NA	TRBV2	TRBD2	TRBJ2-5	CASNGLDEETQYF	TGTGCCAGCAACGGACTAGACGAAGAGACCCAGTACTTC
NA	TRBV6-5	NA	TRBJ1-5	CASTKAAGPGQPQHF	TGTGCCAGCACCAAGGCGGCGGGTCCGGGCCAGCCCCAGCATTTT
NA	TRBV18	TRBD1	TRBJ1-1	CASSLQGASEAFF	TGTGCCAGCTCACTACAGGGGGCCTCGGAAGCTTTCTTT
once	TRBV5-1	TRBD1	TRBJ2-1	CASSLDGTASYNEQFF	TGCGCCAGCAGCTTGGACGGGACAGCCTCCTACAATGAGCAGTTCTTC
NA	TRBV28	NA	TRBJ2-7	CASSPTPGGDEQYF	TGTGCCAGCAGTCCCACCCCCGGGGGTGATGAGCAGTACTTC
NA	TRBV9	TRBD2	TRBJ2-3	CASSVVPSGGLSTDTQYF	TGTGCCAGCAGCGTAGTCCCTAGCGGGGGGCTTAGCACAGATACGCAGTATTTT